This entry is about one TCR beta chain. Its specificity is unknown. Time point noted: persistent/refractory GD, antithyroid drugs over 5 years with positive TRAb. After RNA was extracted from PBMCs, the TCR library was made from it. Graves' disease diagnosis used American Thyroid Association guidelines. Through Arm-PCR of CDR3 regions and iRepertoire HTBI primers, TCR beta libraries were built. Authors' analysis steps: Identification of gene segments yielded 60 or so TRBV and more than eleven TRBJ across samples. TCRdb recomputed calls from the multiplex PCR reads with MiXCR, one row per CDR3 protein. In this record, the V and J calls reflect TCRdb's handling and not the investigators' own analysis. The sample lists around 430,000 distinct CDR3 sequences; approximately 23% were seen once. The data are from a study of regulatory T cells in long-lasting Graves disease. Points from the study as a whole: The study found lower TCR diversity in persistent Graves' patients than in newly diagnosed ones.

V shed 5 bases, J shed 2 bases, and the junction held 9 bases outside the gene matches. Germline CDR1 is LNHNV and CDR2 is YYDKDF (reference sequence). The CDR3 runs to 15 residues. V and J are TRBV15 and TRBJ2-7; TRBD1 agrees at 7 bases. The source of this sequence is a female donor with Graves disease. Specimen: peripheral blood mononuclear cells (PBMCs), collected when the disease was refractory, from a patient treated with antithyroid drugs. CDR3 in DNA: TGTGCCACCAGCCGATGGACAGGTTGGGCCTACGAGCAGTACTTC. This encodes CATSRWTGWAYEQYF.